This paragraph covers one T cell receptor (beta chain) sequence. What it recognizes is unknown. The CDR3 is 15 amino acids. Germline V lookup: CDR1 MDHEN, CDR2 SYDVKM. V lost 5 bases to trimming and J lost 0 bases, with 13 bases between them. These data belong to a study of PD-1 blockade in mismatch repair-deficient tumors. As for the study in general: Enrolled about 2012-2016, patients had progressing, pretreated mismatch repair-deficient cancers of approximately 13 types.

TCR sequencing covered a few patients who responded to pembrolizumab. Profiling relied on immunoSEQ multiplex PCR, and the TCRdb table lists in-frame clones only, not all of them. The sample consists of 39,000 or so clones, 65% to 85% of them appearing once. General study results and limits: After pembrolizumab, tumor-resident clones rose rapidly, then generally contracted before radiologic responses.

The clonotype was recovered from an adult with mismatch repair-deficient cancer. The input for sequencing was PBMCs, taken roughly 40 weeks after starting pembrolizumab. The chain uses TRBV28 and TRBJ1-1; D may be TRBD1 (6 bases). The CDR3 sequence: CASSRRGIMNTEAFF. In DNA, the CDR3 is TGTGCCAGCAGTCGCAGGGGAATCATGAACACTGAAGCTTTCTTT.